This T cell receptor (beta chain) was retrieved from a study of shared clonotypes between healthy human individuals. Profiling relied on immunoSEQ multiplex PCR, and the TCRdb table lists in-frame clones only, not all of them. The sample records millions of clones, around 90% being singletons. V was clipped by 4 bases and J by 3 bases; unmatched bases: 2. Germline V gives CDR1 SGHRS, CDR2 YFSETQ. CDR3 length: 14 amino acids. Specimen: naive CD4+ T cells sorted from blood. Subset of the sample: CD45RA+ positively selected. This clonotype was sampled from a man younger than 35 in good health. J is TRBJ2-2 and V is TRBV5-1, with TRBD1 matching over 8 bases. The CDR3 DNA reads as TGCGCCAGCAGCGGGGGACAGGACACCGGGGAGCTGTTTTTT. As protein: CASSGGQDTGELFF.